This TCR beta chain stems from a study of blood T cells in healthy people across ages (dated by TCRdb to between 2015 and 2017). Regarding the complete study: In model experiments, template switching captured roughly one uniquely barcoded TCR beta cDNA molecule for every two T cells. Using deep sequencing normalized with unique cDNA molecular identifiers, the study measured how TCR beta repertoire diversity changes with age. The donors were split into four age groups: young (average around 16 years), middle-aged (about 40), aged (more than 55) and long-lived (approximately 80). For two donors (one aged 18 to 30 and one aged 80 or older), the study analyzed two additional independent replicas of 1 million unique cDNA reads from the same blood draw.

Overall study results and their limits: Because profiling used bulk unsorted PBMCs, naive and antigen-experienced compartments could not be compared conclusively. The long-lived group showed more naive CD4+ T cells, fewer expanded clones and increased TCR diversity than the aged group, suggesting age selection. Because the CMV infection status of the donors was unknown, age-related changes in expanded clonotypes may potentially have been confounded. Observed TCR beta diversity per million T cells fell roughly linearly with age, and a significant reduction was already apparent by age around 40. There was a strong correlation between observed TCR beta diversity and the percentage of naive T cells measured by flow cytometry. Estimates of total diversity based on one million sequenced T cells were considered lower bounds and underestimates.

The 39 donors, aged roughly 6 to 95 years, were systemically healthy Caucasian individuals from Russia. Around 10 milliliters of peripheral blood were drawn from each donor into EDTA-treated Vacutainer tubes. Ficoll-Paque density-gradient centrifugation was used to isolate PBMCs, with at least 6 million obtained per sample. Trizol reagent was used to extract total RNA from PBMCs, with at least 6 micrograms per sample. Naive CD45RAhigh/CD27high T cell percentages were measured by flow cytometry on a PBMC aliquot from every donor. The germline V end is reduced by 7 bases and the J end by 0 bases; junction bases left unmatched: 3. The CDR3 runs 15 amino acids, cysteine and phenylalanine included. Of the read, only the CDR3 DNA is kept; its 45 bases are in frame from base 1. Per the germline V gene, MDHEN is the CDR1 and SYDVKM is the CDR2. In regard to this clonotype: Its recognized antigen is unknown. No much larger clonotype is one base removed from it; base qualities were not supplied.

The library was produced with 5' RACE. Sequencing instrument: Illumina HiSeq 2500. The second PCR ran for roughly 7 to 11 cycles and used a J-beta primer mix along with a sample-barcoded 5' primer. A template-switch 5' adaptor carrying 12 random nucleotides introduced a unique molecular identifier onto each TCR beta cDNA molecule. Each sample yielded at least 3 million CDR3-containing paired-end reads. The Mint cDNA synthesis kit, primed by a TRBC-specific oligonucleotide, was used to synthesize first-strand cDNA from all RNA. Following uracil-DNA glycosylase treatment, all cDNA underwent a first 18-cycle PCR with the universal primers M1SS and BC2_uni_R. On the authors' methods: For normalization, 1 million high-quality reads, each with a distinct molecular identifier, were randomly selected from each sample. Instead of being binned into consensus sequences, reads with shared molecular identifiers were discarded. MiTCR, set to a Q25 quality threshold and the strictest error-elimination algorithm, was used for CDR3 identification, clonotype clustering and error correction. Lower-bound total TCR beta diversity was estimated with a nonparametric unseen species model using Euler transformation. TCRdb trimmed public reads at Q25 via fastp, called clones via MiXCR and kept in-frame beta chains. Identical CDR3 protein sequences are pooled into one entry, listed with their most common genes and DNA. What appears here as the V and J calls and clone size reflects TCRdb's work, not the paper's. The sample records roughly 800,000 distinct CDR3 sequences, roughly 24% of which are singletons. 2.5% to 3.5% of the sample goes to the ten largest clones.

The sample was also linked to a second study, of T cells of mothers and their children. Looking at the second paper: Donors were nine systemically healthy Caucasian individuals: three mothers and their six children. cDNA synthesis used all of the extracted RNA, with around 1.4 ug of RNA in each 15 ul reaction. Sample barcodes and 2-4 random nucleotides were added via the M1S primer in the second PCR. More than 9.5 million TCR beta CDR3 reads were obtained from each mother, and several million reads were obtained from each child. TCR recombination output is similarly shaped by thymic selection in related and unrelated pairs, with a minor effect exerted by inherited differences. Related mother-child pairs always showed normalized repertoire overlap that was slightly higher than in unrelated mother-child pairs, though the difference was never significant. Persistent microchimeric T cell clones were not detected, at a sensitivity of roughly 100 clones per million clonotypes. The study used deep NGS to compare TCR beta repertoires of mothers and children, seeking features distinguishing related mother-child pairs from unrelated individuals. Mothers averaged approximately 40 +/- 4 years of age and children averaged around 10 +/- 4 years. After adapter ligation was performed with NEBNext reagents, the libraries were sequenced on an Illumina HiSeq 2000 with 100+100 nt paired-end reads. To avoid cross-contamination, the mother libraries and the child libraries were prepared a month apart and sequenced in separate runs. For each donor, somewhere between about 450,000 and 2,200,000 distinct TCR beta clonotypes were identified. Naive TCR beta clonotypes were estimated from low-frequency clonotypes matched to each donor's FACS-determined naive share, without sorting.

Sequenced: blood. The V and J segments used are TRBV28 and TRBJ2-6; 7 bases in the junction line up with TRBD1. This TCR was recovered from a boy between 10 and 17 years old in good health. CDR3 region: CASIDRVSGANVLTF. In nucleotides, the sequence is TGTGCCAGCATAGACAGGGTCTCTGGGGCCAACGTCCTGACTTTC.